Each of the 5 T cell receptor beta chains below was sequenced from the same sample in a study of T cell responses to AZD1222 COVID-19 vaccine. Clones were sequenced by immunoSEQ multiplex PCR, and TCRdb holds only the in-frame ones, with some missing. The table includes around 100,000 clones, roughly 86% detected once. Sequencing used peripheral blood, obtained on day 0 of AZD1222 vaccination. The receptor set was obtained from an adult in good health.

This rearrangement joins TRBV4-1 to TRBJ2-2; D ambiguous. Germline CDR1 and CDR2: MGHRA and YSYEKL. The CDR3 spans 15 residues. Trimming removed 0 bases from V and 6 bases from J, with 11 bases in between. The CDR3 nucleotides read TGCGCCAGCAGCCAAGAGGTTACCATCCCCGGGGAGCTGTTTTTT. The encoded protein is CASSQEVTIPGELFF.

This clone was counted a few times. The gene calls are TRBV27 and TRBJ1-5; 10 bases are a match to TRBD1. The CDR3 has 16 amino acids. J was trimmed by 5 bases and V by 4 bases; bases with no gene match: 8. Germline V gives CDR1 MNHEY, CDR2 SMNVEV (reference sequence). The CDR3 nucleotides are TGTGCCAGCAGTTCACTCCGGACAGGGGGTCATCAGCCCCAGCATTTT. Its protein is CASSSLRTGGHQPQHF.

This chain uses TRBV28 with TRBJ1-1; D call uncertain. There are 15 residues in the CDR3. Trimming cost V 6 bases and J 0 bases, with 14 bases left between them. Germline V gene data show CDR1 as MDHEN and CDR2 as SYDVKM. CDR3 DNA sequence: TGTGCCAGCAGCCTCAGGCAAAACATGAACACTGAAGCTTTCTTT. Its translation is CASSLRQNMNTEAFF.

The rearrangement links TRBV29-1 to TRBJ2-2; D gene unclear. This CDR3 is 13 amino acids long. V lost 7 bases to trimming and J lost 5 bases, with 14 bases between them. Germline CDR1 SQVTM, CDR2 ANQGSEA. In DNA, the CDR3 is TGCAGCGCGAAGGACGCAGAGACCGGGGAGCTGTTTTTT. Its translation is CSAKDAETGELFF.

The chain has TRBV7-2 and TRBJ2-7; unclear D gene. The CDR3 spans 14 residues. Trimming took off 0 bases at V and 5 bases at J, with 11 bases between the two ends. The germline CDR1 and CDR2 sequences are SGHTA and FQGNSA. The CDR3, as DNA: TGTGCCAGCAGCTTAGCGTGGGGTCCTAACGAGCAGTACTTC. It encodes CASSLAWGPNEQYF.